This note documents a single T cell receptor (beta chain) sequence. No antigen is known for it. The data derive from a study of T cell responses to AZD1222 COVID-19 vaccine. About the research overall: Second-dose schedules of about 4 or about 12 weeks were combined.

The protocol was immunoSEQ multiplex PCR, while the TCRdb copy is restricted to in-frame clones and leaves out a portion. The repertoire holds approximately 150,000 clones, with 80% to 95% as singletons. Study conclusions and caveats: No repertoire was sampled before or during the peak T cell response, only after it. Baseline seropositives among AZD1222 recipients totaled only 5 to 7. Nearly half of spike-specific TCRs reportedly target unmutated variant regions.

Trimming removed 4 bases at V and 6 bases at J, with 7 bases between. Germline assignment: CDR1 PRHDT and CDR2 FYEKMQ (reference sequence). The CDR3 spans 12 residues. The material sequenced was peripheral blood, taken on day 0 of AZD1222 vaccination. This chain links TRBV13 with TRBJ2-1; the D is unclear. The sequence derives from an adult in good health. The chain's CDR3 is CASSSDRNEQFF. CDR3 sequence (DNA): TGTGCCAGCAGCTCCGACCGCAATGAGCAGTTCTTC.